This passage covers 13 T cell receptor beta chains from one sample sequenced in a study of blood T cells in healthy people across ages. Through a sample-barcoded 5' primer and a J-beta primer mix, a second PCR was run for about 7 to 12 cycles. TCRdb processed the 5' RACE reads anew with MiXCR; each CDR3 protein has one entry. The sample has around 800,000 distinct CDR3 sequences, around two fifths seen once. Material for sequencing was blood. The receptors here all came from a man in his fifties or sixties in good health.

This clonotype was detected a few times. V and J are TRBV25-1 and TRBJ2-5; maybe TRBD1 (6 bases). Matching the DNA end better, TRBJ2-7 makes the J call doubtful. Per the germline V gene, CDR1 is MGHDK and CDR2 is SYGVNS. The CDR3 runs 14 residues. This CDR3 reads CASRGGLAAYEQYF. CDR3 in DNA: TGTGCCAGCAGAGGGGGTCTGGCTGCCTACGAGCAGTACTTC.

This CDR3 is CASSLLPGQAAEQYF. In DNA, the CDR3 is TGTGCCAGCAGCTTACTTCCGGGACAGGCGGCGGAGCAGTACTTC. The J gene is TRBJ2-7, the V gene TRBV7-2; 8 nucleotides align to TRBD1. J gave up 7 bases and V 2 bases, and 10 bases lay outside the gene matches. CDR1 and CDR2 from the germline V gene are SGHTA and FQGNSA. This CDR3 has 15 amino acids.

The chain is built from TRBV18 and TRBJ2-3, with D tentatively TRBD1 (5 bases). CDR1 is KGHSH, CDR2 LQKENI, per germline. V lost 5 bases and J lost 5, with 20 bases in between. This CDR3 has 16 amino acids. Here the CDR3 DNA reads TGTGCCAGCTCAGACCGGACAAGGTTGTCGGAAGATACGCAGTATTTT. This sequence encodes CASSDRTRLSEDTQYF.

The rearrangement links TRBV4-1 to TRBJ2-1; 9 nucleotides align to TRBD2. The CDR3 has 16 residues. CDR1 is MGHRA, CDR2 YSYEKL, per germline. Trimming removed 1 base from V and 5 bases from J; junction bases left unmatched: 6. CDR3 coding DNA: TGCGCCAGCAGCCAAGCGCCAGCGGGGGGTAACAATGAGCAGTTCTTC. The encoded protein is CASSQAPAGGNNEQFF.

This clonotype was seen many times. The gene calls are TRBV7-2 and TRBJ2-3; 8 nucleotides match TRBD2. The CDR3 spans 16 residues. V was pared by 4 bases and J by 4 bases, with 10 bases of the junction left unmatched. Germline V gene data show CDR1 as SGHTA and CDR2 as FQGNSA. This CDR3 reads CASSSRGAGDSDTQYF. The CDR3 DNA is TGTGCCAGCAGCTCCCGGGGAGCGGGGGATTCAGATACGCAGTATTTT.

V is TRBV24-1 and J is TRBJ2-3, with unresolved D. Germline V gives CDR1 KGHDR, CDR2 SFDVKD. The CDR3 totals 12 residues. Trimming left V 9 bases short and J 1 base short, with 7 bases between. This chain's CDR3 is CATGVGTDTQYF. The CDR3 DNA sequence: TGTGCCACCGGAGTAGGCACAGATACGCAGTATTTT.

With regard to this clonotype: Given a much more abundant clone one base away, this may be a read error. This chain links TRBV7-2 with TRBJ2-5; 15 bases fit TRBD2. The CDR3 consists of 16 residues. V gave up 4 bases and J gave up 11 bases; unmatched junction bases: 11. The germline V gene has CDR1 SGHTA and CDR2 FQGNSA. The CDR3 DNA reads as TGTGCCAGCAGCTCAGGACTAGCGGGGGGGCTCAATGAGCAGTACTTC. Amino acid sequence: CASSSGLAGGLNEQYF.

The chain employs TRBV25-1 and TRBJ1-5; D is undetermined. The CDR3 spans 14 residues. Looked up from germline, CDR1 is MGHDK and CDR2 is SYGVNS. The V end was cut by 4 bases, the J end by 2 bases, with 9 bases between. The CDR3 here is CASSGSLGNQPQHF. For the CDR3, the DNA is TGTGCCAGCAGTGGGTCCCTTGGCAATCAGCCCCAGCATTTT.

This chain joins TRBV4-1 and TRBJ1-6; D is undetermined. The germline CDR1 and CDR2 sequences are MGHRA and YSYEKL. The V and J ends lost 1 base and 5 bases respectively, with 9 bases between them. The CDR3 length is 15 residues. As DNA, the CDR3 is TGCGCCAGCAGCCAAGGGCAGTTTGATAATTCACCCCTCCACTTT. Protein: CASSQGQFDNSPLHF.

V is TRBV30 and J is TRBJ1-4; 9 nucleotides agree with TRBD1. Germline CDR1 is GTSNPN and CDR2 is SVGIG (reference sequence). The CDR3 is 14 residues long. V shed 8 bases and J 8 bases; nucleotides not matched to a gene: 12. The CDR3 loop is CAPKQGATSEKLFF. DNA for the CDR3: TGTGCCCCAAAACAGGGGGCGACGTCCGAAAAACTGTTTTTT.

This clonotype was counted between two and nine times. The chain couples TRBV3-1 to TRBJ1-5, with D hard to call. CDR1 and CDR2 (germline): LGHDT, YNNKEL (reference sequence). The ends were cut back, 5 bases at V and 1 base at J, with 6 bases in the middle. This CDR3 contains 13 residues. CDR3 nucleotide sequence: TGTGCCAGCAGCTCGGGGAGCAATCAGCCCCAGCATTTT. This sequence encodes CASSSGSNQPQHF.

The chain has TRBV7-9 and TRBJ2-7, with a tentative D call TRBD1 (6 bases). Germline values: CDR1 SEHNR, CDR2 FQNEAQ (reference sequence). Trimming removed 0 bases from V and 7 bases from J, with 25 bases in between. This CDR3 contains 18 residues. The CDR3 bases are TGTGCCAGCAGCTTAGCCCTGTTTGGACAGAGCTCCTACAATGAGCAGTACTTC. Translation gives CASSLALFGQSSYNEQYF.

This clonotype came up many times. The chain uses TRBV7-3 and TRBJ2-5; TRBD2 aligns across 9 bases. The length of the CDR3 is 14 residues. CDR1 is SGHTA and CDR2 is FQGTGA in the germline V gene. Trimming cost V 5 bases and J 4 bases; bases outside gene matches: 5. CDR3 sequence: CASSPAGGRETQYF. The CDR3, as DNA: TGTGCCAGCAGCCCAGCGGGGGGAAGAGAGACCCAGTACTTC.